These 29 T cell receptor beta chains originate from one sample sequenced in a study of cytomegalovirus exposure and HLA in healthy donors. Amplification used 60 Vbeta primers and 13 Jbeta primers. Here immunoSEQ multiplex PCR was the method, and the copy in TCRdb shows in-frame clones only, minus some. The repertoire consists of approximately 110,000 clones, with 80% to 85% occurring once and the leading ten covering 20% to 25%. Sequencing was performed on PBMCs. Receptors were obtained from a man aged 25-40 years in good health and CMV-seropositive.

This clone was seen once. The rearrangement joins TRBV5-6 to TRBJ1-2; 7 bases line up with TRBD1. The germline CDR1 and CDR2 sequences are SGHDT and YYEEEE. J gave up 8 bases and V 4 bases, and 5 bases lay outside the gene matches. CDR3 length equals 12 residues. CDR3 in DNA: TGTGCCAGCAGCCCGGGACAGCTCGGCTACACCTTC. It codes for CASSPGQLGYTF.

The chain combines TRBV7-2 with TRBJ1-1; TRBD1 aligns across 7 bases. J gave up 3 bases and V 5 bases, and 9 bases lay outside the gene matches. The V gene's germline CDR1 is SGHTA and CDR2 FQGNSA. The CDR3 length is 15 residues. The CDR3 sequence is CASSPLTGVDTEAFF. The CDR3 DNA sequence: TGTGCCAGCAGCCCCCTTACAGGGGTTGACACTGAAGCTTTCTTT.

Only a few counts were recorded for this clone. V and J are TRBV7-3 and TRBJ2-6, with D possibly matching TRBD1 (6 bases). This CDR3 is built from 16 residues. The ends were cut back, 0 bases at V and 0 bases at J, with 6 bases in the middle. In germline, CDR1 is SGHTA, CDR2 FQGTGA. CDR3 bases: TGTGCCAGCAGCTTAACAGGGGGCTCTGGGGCCAACGTCCTGACTTTC. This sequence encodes CASSLTGGSGANVLTF.

The CDR3 DNA reads as TGTGCCAGTAAGCAAGGGACAGGAACCTACAATGAGCAGTTCTTC. Its protein is CASKQGTGTYNEQFF. The chain combines TRBV19 with TRBJ2-1; 8 bases are shared with TRBD1. J was trimmed by 2 bases and V by 7 bases; bases with no gene match: 7. The CDR3 runs to 15 residues. Germline V gives CDR1 LNHDA, CDR2 SQIVND (reference sequence).

In DNA form, the CDR3 reads TGCGCCAGCACGTACGGAGGTAGACAAGAGACCCAGTACTTC. It translates to CASTYGGRQETQYF. The chain joins TRBV5-1 to TRBJ2-5; D is possibly TRBD2 (5 bases). This CDR3 is 14 amino acids long. Trimming stripped 6 bases from V and 2 bases from J, with 14 bases between. Germline V gives CDR1 SGHRS, CDR2 YFSETQ.

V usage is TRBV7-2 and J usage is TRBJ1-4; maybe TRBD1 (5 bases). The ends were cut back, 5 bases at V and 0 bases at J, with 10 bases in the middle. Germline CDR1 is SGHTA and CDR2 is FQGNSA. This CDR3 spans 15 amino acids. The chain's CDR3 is CASSPKTATNEKLFF. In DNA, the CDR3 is TGTGCCAGCAGCCCTAAGACAGCAACTAATGAAAAACTGTTTTTT.

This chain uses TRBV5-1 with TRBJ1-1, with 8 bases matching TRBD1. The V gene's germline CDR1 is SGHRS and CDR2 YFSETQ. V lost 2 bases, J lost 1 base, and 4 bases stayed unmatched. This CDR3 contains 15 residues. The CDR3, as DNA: TGCGCCAGCAGCTTCAAAGGGACAGGGAACACTGAAGCTTTCTTT. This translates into CASSFKGTGNTEAFF.

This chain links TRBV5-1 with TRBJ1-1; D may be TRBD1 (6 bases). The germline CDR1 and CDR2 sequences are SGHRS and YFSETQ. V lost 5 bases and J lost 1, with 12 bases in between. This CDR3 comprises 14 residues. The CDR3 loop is CASSTGPTNTEAFF. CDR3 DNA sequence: TGCGCCAGCAGTACAGGGCCCACGAACACTGAAGCTTTCTTT.

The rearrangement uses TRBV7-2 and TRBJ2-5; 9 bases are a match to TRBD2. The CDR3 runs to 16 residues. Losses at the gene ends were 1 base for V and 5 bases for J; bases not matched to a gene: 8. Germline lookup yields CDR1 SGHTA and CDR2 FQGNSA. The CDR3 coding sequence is TGTGCCAGCAGCTTAGTCGCGGGAGGGCCTTCGGAGACCCAGTACTTC. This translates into CASSLVAGGPSETQYF.

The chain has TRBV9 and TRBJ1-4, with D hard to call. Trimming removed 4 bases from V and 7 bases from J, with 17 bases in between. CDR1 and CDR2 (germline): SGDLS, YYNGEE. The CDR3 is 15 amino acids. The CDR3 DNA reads TGTGCCAGCAGCCCAAGCCCAATCCCCGCTGAAAAACTGTTTTTT. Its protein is CASSPSPIPAEKLFF.

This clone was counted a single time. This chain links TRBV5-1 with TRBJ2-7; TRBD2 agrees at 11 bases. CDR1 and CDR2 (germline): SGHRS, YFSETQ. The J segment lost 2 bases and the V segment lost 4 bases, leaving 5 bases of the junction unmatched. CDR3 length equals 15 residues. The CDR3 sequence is CASSPNSGGAYEQYF. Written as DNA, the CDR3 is TGCGCCAGCAGCCCCAATAGCGGGGGGGCCTACGAGCAGTACTTC.

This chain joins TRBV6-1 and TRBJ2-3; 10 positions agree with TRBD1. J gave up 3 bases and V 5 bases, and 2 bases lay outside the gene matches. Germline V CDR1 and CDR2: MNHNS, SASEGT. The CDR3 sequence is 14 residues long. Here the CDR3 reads CASSWDRGTDTQYF. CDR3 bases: TGTGCCAGCAGTTGGGACAGGGGTACAGATACGCAGTATTTT.

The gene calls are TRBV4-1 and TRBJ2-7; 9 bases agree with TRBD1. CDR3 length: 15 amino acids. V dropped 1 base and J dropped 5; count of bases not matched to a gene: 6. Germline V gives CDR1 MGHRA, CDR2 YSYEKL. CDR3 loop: CASSQASTGGHEQYF. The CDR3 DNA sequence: TGCGCCAGCAGCCAAGCGAGTACAGGGGGCCACGAGCAGTACTTC.

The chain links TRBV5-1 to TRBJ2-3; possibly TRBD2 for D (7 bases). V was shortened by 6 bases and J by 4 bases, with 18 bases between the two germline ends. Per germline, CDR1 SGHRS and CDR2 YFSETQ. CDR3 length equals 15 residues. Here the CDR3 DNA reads TGCGCCAGCACCCCCTGGGGGGGCCCGTCAGATACGCAGTATTTT. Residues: CASTPWGGPSDTQYF.

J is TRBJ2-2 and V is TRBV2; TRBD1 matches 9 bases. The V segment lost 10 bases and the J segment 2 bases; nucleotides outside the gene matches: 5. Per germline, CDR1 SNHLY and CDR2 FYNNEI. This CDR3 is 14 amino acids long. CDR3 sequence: CATRTGANTGELFF. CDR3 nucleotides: TGTGCCACCCGGACAGGGGCAAACACCGGGGAGCTGTTTTTT.

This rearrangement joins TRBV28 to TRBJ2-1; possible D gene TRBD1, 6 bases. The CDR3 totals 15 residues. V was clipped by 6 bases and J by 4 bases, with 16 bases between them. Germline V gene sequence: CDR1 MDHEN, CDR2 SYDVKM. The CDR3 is CASSPPGALYNEQFF. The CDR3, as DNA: TGTGCCAGCAGCCCCCCAGGGGCCTTGTACAATGAGCAGTTCTTC.

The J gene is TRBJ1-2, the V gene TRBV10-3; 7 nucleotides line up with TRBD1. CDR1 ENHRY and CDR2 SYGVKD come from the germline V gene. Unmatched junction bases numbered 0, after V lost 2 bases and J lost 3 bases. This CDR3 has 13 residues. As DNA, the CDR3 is TGTGCCATCAGTGAGGGGACAGACTATGGCTACACCTTC. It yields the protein CAISEGTDYGYTF.

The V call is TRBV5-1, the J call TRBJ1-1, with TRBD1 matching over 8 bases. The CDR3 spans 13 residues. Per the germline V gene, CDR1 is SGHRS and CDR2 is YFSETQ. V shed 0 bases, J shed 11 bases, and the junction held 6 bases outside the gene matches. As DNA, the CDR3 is TGCGCCAGCAGCTTGGCCAGGGGGCAACGGGCTTTCTTT. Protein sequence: CASSLARGQRAFF.

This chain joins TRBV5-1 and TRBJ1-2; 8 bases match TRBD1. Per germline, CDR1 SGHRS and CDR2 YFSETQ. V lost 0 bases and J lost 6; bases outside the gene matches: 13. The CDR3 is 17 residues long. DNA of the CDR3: TGCGCCAGCAGCTTGGATCTCCTACAGGGGGAAAAGGATGGCTACACCTTC. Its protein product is CASSLDLLQGEKDGYTF.

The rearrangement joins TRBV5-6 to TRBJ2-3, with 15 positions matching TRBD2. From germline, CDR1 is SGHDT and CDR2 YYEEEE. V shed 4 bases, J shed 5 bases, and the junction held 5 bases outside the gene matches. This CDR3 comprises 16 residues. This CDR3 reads CASSKRGLAGGDTQYF. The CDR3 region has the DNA TGTGCCAGCAGCAAGAGGGGACTAGCGGGAGGAGATACGCAGTATTTT.

The CDR3 sequence: CASTPIFASFNEQFF. The CDR3 nucleotides are TGTGCCAGCACCCCTATCTTCGCCTCCTTTAATGAGCAGTTCTTC. The chain has TRBV28 and TRBJ2-1; no firm D call. Germline CDR1 and CDR2: MDHEN and SYDVKM. CDR3 length equals 15 residues. Between the trimmed V and J ends, which lost 7 bases and 7 bases, there was a span of 20 bases.

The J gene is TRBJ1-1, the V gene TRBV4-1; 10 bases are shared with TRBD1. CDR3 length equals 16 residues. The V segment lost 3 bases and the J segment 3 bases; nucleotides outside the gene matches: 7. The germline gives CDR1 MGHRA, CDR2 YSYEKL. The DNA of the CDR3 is TGCGCCAGCAGCCAGGAACCGGGACAGGGGTACACTGAAGCTTTCTTT. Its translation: CASSQEPGQGYTEAFF.

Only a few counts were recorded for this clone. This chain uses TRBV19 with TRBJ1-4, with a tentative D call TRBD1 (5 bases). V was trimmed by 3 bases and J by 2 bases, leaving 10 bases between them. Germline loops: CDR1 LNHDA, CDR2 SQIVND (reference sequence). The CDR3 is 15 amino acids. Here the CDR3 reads CASSIRRQTNEKLFF. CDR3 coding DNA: TGTGCCAGTAGTATCCGGAGACAGACTAATGAAAAACTGTTTTTT.

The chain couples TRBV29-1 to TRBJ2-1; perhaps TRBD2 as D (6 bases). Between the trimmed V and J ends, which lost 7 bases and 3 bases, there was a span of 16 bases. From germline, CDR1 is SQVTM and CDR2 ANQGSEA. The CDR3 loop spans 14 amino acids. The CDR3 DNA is TGCAGCGCACACGTAGCGGAGCTCTACAATGAGCAGTTCTTC. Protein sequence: CSAHVAELYNEQFF.

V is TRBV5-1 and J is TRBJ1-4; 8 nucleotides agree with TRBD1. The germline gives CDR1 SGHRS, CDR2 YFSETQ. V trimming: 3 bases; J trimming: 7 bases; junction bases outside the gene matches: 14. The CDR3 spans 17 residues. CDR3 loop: CASSSLGGFGTGEKLFF. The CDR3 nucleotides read TGCGCCAGCAGCTCCCTTGGGGGATTCGGGACAGGTGAAAAACTGTTTTTT. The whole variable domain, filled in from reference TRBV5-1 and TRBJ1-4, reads KAGVTQTPRYLIKTRGQQVTLSCSPISGHRSVSWYQQTPGQGLQFLFEYFSETQRNKGNFPGRFSGRQFSNSRSEMNVSTLELGDSALYLCASSSLGGFGTGEKLFFGSGTQLSVL.

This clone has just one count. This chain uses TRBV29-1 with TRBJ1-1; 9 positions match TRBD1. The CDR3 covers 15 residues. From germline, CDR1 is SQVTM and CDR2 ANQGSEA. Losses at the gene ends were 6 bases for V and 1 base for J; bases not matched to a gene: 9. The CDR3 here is CSVHNPGQGNTEAFF. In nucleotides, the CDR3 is TGCAGCGTCCACAATCCGGGACAGGGGAACACTGAAGCTTTCTTT.

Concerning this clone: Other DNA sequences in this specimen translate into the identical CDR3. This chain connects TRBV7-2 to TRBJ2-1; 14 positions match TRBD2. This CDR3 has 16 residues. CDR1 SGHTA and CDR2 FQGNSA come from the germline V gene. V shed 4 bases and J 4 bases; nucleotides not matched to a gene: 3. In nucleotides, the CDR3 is TGTGCCAGCAGCTCCCGACTAGCGGGAGGGTACAATGAGCAGTTCTTC. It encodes CASSSRLAGGYNEQFF.

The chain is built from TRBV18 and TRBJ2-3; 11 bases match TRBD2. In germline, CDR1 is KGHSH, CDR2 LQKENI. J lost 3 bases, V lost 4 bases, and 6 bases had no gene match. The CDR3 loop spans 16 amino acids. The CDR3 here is CASSRRTSGGTDTQYF. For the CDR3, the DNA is TGTGCCAGCTCACGGCGCACTAGCGGGGGAACAGATACGCAGTATTTT.

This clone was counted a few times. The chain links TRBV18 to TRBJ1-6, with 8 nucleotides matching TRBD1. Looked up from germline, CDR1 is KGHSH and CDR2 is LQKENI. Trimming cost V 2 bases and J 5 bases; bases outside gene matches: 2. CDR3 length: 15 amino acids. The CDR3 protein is CASSPMTGDNSPLHF. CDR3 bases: TGTGCCAGCTCACCAATGACAGGGGATAATTCACCCCTCCACTTT.